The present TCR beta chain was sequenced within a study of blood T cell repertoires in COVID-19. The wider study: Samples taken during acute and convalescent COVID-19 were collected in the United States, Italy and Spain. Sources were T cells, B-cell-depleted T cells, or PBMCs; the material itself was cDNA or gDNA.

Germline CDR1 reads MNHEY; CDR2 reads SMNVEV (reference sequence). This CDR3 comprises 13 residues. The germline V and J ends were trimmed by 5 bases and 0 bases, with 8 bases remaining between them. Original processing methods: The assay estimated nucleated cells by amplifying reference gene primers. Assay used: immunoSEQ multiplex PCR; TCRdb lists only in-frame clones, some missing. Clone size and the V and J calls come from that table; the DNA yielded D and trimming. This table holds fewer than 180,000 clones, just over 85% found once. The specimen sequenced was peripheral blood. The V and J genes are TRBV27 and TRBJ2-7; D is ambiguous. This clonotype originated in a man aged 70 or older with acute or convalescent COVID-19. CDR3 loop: CASSPRISYEQYF. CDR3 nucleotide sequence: TGTGCCAGCAGTCCGCGGATCTCCTACGAGCAGTACTTC.